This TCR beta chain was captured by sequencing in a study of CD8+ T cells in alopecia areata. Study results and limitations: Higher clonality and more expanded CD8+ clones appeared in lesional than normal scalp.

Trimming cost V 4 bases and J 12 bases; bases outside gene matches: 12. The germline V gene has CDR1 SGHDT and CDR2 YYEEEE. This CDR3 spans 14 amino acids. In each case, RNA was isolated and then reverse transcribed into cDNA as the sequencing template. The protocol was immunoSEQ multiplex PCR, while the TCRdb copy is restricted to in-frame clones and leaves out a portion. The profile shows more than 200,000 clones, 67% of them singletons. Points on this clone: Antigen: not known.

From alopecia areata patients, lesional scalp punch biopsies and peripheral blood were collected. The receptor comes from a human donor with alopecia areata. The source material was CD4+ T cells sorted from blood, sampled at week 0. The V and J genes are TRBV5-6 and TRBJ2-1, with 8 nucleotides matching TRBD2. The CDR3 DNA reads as TGTGCCAGCAGCGCGGGGGGCGGACTACCAGCGCAGTTCTTC. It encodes CASSAGGGLPAQFF.